This T cell receptor (beta chain) was captured by sequencing in a study of T cell responses to AZD1222 COVID-19 vaccine (dated by TCRdb to the early 2020s). Background on the whole study: Because spike-specific TCR depth and breadth did not differ between the two schedules, AZD1222 recipients who got a second dose at roughly 4 weeks were pooled with those who got a second dose at roughly 12 weeks. A total of 233 trial participants underwent TCR sequencing, of whom some 200 had received two doses of AZD1222 and about 25 had received two doses of the MenACWY control vaccine. Trial participants were enrolled by age into 18-55, 56-69 and 70-plus year subgroups, with around 150, 28 and 57 TCR-sequenced participants respectively.

The sample's time point label, decoded: baseline before first vaccination. Vaccinee samples came from UK trials COV001 and COV002, including a single-blind randomized controlled phase 2/3 trial of AZD1222 (ChAdOx1 nCoV-19) in healthy adults. For TCRbeta chain sequencing, PBMC samples from trial participants were taken at day 0 and at day 28 after the second dose. The CDR3 regions of human TCRbeta chains were analyzed by immunosequencing. As for the original processing: Repertoire TCRs were matched against a reference library of SARS-CoV-2-specific TCRs generated with the MIRA antigen-specificity platform. Breadth meant the fraction of unique TCRs that were SARS-CoV-2-associated, whereas depth meant the fraction of total T cells that were SARS-CoV-2-associated. Using the MIRA data, each spike-specific TCR was assigned both to the spike region to which the TCR was reactive and to a CD4 or CD8 class. Log10-transformed breadth and depth values were compared by one-way ANOVA with Sidak's multiple comparisons tests. In its TCRdb copy, this immuneACCESS table keeps in-frame sequences only and misses some clones. Where compared with another copy, unresolved V genes explain less than half of these, and the others have no known cause. From that table come the V and J calls and clone size; the DNA was used to work out D and trimming. For this sample the table gives more than 60,000 clones, of which around 90% were detected only once. The top ten clones comprise 24% of the sample.

V lost 7 bases and J lost 3 bases; the stretch between them is 13 bases long. Per the germline V gene, SGHRS is the CDR1 and YFSETQ is the CDR2. The CDR3 contains 13 residues, cysteine and phenylalanine counted. Left in the record is the CDR3 DNA by itself, 39 bases read in frame from the first base. Summary of the overall study and its limitations: Most participants were white British and females outnumbered males, and the authors suggested that clonal diversity may have been underestimated. Epitopes outside the regions mutated in the B.1.351 and B.1.1.7 variants were reportedly recognized by nearly half of the unique spike-specific TCRs. No day 14 peak-response samples were available, so repertoires were characterized only after the peak T cell response. The 56-69-year group was small, and its depth increase did not reach significance, likely because of low power. Conclusions about previously exposed vaccinees are limited, since just 5 or 6 AZD1222 recipients were seropositive for SARS-CoV-2 at baseline. The vaccine-associated CD4 TCRs covered the entire spike protein, and the dominant responses fell in regions 160-218 and 743-854. After two AZD1222 doses, both the breadth and the depth of spike-specific TCRs were significantly higher than at day 0 and than in MenACWY recipients.

This clone was detected once. No antigen is known for it. Base qualities are not provided; no much larger clone lies one nucleotide away. The TCR comes from an adult in good health. The sequencing here drew on peripheral blood, taken on day 0 of AZD1222 vaccination. The V gene is TRBV5-1 and the J gene is TRBJ1-2; matching of 5 bases hints at TRBD1 as the D gene. The nucleotide sequence reads TGCGCCAGCCGATGGGACGGTCACTATGGCTACACCTTC. This sequence encodes CASRWDGHYGYTF.